These T cell receptor beta chains were read from a single sample in a study of blood T cell repertoires in COVID-19. Assay: immunoSEQ multiplex PCR; the TCRdb copy retains only in-frame clones and omits some. The table records around 230,000 clones, approximately 78% of them present only once. Sequences were obtained from peripheral blood. The source of these receptors is a woman in her sixties with active or convalescent COVID-19. The CDR3 runs from the conserved cysteine through the conserved F or W. A D gene is named only where the DNA matches it firmly. The listing skips clone size in some rows; elsewhere it reads once, few, many or a size class.

d_call	j_call	v_call	clone_size	cdr3_nt	cdr3_aa
TRBD1	TRBJ2-5	TRBV6-5	once	TGTGCCAGCAGACCAGGGGGTAGGAAGACCCAGTACTTC	CASRPGGRKTQYF
-	TRBJ1-1	TRBV29-1	once	TGCAGCGTTCATGACAGTTACACTGAAGCTTTCTTT	CSVHDSYTEAFF
TRBD1	TRBJ1-2	TRBV9	once	TGTGCCAGCAGCTCGCCTAGCCGGGACAGGGACTATGGCTACACCTTC	CASSSPSRDRDYGYTF
TRBD2	TRBJ2-3	TRBV4-1	many	TGCGCCAGCAGCTACAGAACGGCTAGCGGGGCGGGGGATACGCAGTATTTT	CASSYRTASGAGDTQYF
TRBD1	TRBJ1-4	TRBV6-5	-	TGTGCCAGCCGCAGGGGGGTGGGTGAAAAACTGTTTTTT	CASRRGVGEKLFF
TRBD2	TRBJ2-5	TRBV6-5	-	TGTGCCAGCAGTTACTCCCAACCGGGGGGAGGGGAGACCCAGTACTTC	CASSYSQPGGGETQYF
TRBD2	TRBJ2-1	TRBV6-2/TRBV6-3	-	TGTGCCAGCAGTTACCCGCTAACGGGGGGGCCGGGAGAGCAGTTCTTC	CASSYPLTGGPGEQFF
TRBD1	TRBJ1-4	TRBV7-8	-	TGTGCCAGCAGCCAATCCCGGGGACAGGCGACTGAAAAACTGTTTTTT	CASSQSRGQATEKLFF
TRBD1	TRBJ1-1	TRBV5-1	-	TGCGCCAGCAGCCGGGGACAGGGTCCCACTGAAGCTTTCTTT	CASSRGQGPTEAFF
-	TRBJ1-5	TRBV30	-	TGTGCCTGGAGTGGAGGGCCCCTCGGGGGGGTCCAGCATTTT	CAWSGGPLGGVQHF
-	TRBJ2-1	TRBV18	-	TGTGCCAGCTCCCGGACCATAACAGGGAACAATGAGCAGTTCTTC	CASSRTITGNNEQFF
TRBD2	TRBJ2-1	TRBV7-3	-	TGTGCCAGCAGCCTCGGGACTAGCAATGAGCAGTTCTTC	CASSLGTSNEQFF
-	TRBJ1-1	TRBV5-4	-	TGTGCCAGCAGCTTGGGGCAGATACTAGCGAACACTGAAGCTTTCTTT	CASSLGQILANTEAFF
-	TRBJ2-3	TRBV7-9	-	TGTGCCAGCAGTTCGGGGGGCTGGGCAGATACGCAGTATTTT	CASSSGGWADTQYF
TRBD1	TRBJ2-4	TRBV18	-	TGTGCCAGCTCACCTCTGACCAGGGGGACCAAAAACATTCAGTACTTC	CASSPLTRGTKNIQYF
-	TRBJ2-3	TRBV7-8	-	TGTGCCAGCAGCTTAGGGGGCAGTCATACGCAGTATTTT	CASSLGGSHTQYF
TRBD1	TRBJ2-2	TRBV7-9	-	TGTGCCAGCAGCTACCGGACAGGGGGGCCCAGGGTCACCGGGGAGCTGTTTTTT	CASSYRTGGPRVTGELFF
TRBD2	TRBJ2-3	TRBV6-5	few	TGTGCCAGCTGCTCGGGGGGTGGCAGCACAGATACGCAGTATTTT	CASCSGGGSTDTQYF
TRBD1	TRBJ1-3	TRBV7-6	-	TGTGCCAGCAGCCCAAACCAGGGGGCCCACCCTGGAAACACCATATATTTT	CASSPNQGAHPGNTIYF
TRBD1	TRBJ1-5	TRBV19	-	TGTGCCAGTACCCGGACAGGGCGGAGTCAGCCCCAGCATTTT	CASTRTGRSQPQHF
TRBD1	TRBJ1-1	TRBV5-6	-	TGTGCCAGCAGCTTCCGGACAGGTGTCGCTGAAGCTTTCTTT	CASSFRTGVAEAFF
-	TRBJ1-1	TRBV5-1	once	TGCGCCAGCAGCTTGAAAGGCCCAGGGGACACTGAAGCTTTCTTT	CASSLKGPGDTEAFF
-	TRBJ1-1	TRBV2	-	TGTGCCAGCAGGGCCACAGGGAGGGGGACTGAAGCTTTCTTT	CASRATGRGTEAFF
TRBD2	TRBJ2-1	TRBV2	-	TGTGCCAGCAGTGAAGCTGCACCGGGACTAGCGGGGGGGTTGCTGTTCTTC	CASSEAAPGLAGGLLFF